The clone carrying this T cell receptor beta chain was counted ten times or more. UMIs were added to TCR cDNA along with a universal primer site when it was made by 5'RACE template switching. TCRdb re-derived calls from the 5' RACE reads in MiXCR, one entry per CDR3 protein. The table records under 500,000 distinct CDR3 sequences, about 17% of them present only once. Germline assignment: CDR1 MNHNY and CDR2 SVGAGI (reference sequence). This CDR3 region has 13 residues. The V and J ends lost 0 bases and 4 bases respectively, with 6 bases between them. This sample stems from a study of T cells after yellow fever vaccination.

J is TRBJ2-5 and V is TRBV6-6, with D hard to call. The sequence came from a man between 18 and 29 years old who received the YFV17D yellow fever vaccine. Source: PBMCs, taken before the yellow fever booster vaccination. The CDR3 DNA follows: TGTGCCAGCAGTTACTCCCGTCGAGAGACCCAGTACTTC. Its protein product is CASSYSRRETQYF.